This entry is about one TCR beta chain. Its antigen is unknown. This CDR3 is built from 19 residues. Germline V CDR1 and CDR2: MNHEY, SMNVEV (reference sequence). The ends were cut back, 0 bases at V and 1 base at J, with 19 bases in the middle. The record originates from a study of blood T cells in healthy people across ages. Study-level points and caveats: Age showed a roughly linear inverse relationship with TCR beta diversity per million T cells.

Sample-barcoded 5' priming and a J-beta primer mix drove a second PCR of roughly 7 to 11 cycles. In TCRdb, the 5' RACE reads were re-called with MiXCR into one record per CDR3 protein. The sample has roughly 1.6 million distinct CDR3 sequences, approximately 32% seen once. This TCR was recovered from a woman in her twenties or thirties in good health. This chain connects TRBV27 to TRBJ2-1; possible D gene TRBD2, 5 bases. Sequencing was performed on blood. The CDR3 is CASSLSSEYRGISYNEQFF. CDR3 DNA sequence: TGTGCCAGCAGTTTATCGTCTGAGTATCGAGGGATTTCCTACAATGAGCAGTTCTTC.